The next 29 T cell receptor beta chains were all read from a single sample in a study of T cells in women clearing cervical HPV infection. The repertoire was sequenced with immunoSEQ multiplex PCR; TCRdb's copy has only in-frame clones and lacks some. This sample's clone table lists 40,000 to 55,000 clones. Sequenced material: blood buffy coat. These receptors all come from a woman between 18 and 70 years old with a cervical HPV16 infection that either progressed to CIN3+ or cleared (not recorded which).

A note on this clone: The read terminates 3 residues before the CDR3 end, so the remaining end is supplied by the germline J gene. The chain couples TRBV13 to TRBJ2-7; D remains ambiguous. V was pared by 2 bases and J by 6 bases, with 11 bases between. The CDR3 consists of 13 residues. Per the germline V gene, CDR1 is PRHDT and CDR2 is FYEKMQ (reference sequence). The CDR3 DNA, read in part, is TGTGCCAGCAGCTTACGCGCTCCGGGCGAG. This encodes CASSLRAPGE. The entire CDR3 protein is CASSLRAPGEQYF. Full variable domain (outside the CDR3, taken from reference TRBV13 and TRBJ2-7): AAGVIQSPRHLIKEKRETATLKCYPIPRHDTVYWYQQGPGQDPQFLISFYEKMQSDKGSIPDRFSAQQFSDYHSELNMSSLELGDSALYFCASSLRAPGEQYFGPGTRLTVT.

About this clone: The DNA ends 3 residues before the CDR3 does, and the rest of the CDR3 is filled in from the germline J gene. The rearrangement uses TRBV19 and TRBJ1-1; D is ambiguous. Germline lookup yields CDR1 LNHDA and CDR2 SQIVND (reference sequence). V was trimmed by 5 bases and J by 1 base, leaving 11 bases between them. The CDR3 runs 14 residues. The sequenced CDR3 bases are TGTGCCAGTAGTCGGTTTACAGAGAACACTGAA. This gives the protein CASSRFTENTE. The whole CDR3 protein is CASSRFTENTEAFF.

Comments on this clone: The read halts 3 residues ahead of the CDR3 end, with the missing end drawn from the germline J gene. V usage is TRBV19 and J usage is TRBJ1-1, with D perhaps TRBD1 (6 bases). The CDR3 runs 15 residues. CDR1 is LNHDA and CDR2 is SQIVND in the germline V gene (reference sequence). V was cut by 4 bases and J by 1 base, with 13 bases left in between. The CDR3 here is CASSKTGIGNTEAFF. The part of the CDR3 DNA that was read is TGTGCCAGTAGTAAAACAGGGATTGGGAACACTGAA.

CDR3 DNA (partial): TGTGCCAGTAGTCAGCAGGTCAGGGTGTATGAG. Residues: CASSQQVRVYE. The whole CDR3 sequence is CASSQQVRVYEQFF. The chain has TRBV19 and TRBJ2-1, with D possibly being TRBD1 (5 bases). The read ends 3 residues early relative to the CDR3; the germline J gene fills the gap. Germline lookup yields CDR1 LNHDA and CDR2 SQIVND (reference sequence). The CDR3 sequence is 14 residues long. The V gene lost 5 bases and the J gene lost 8 bases, with 16 bases spanning the gap.

To note about this clone: Read coverage stops 3 residues before the CDR3 terminus; the germline J gene supplies the remainder. The V gene is TRBV28, the J gene TRBJ2-3; TRBD1 agrees at 9 bases. This CDR3 comprises 14 residues. J lost 4 bases, V lost 10 bases, and 9 bases had no gene match. CDR1 and CDR2 (germline): MDHEN, SYDVKM. This chain's CDR3 is CAIQRGQGPDTQYF. Incomplete CDR3 DNA: TGTGCCATTCAGAGGGGACAGGGTCCAGATACG.

A word on this clone: The DNA ends 3 residues before the CDR3 does, and the rest of the CDR3 is filled in from the germline J gene. The chain joins TRBV6-1 to TRBJ1-6; D unresolved. Between the trimmed V and J ends, which lost 1 base and 5 bases, there was a span of 9 bases. The germline gives CDR1 MNHNS, CDR2 SASEGT. The CDR3 is 15 amino acids. The CDR3: CASSEVGSHNSPLHF. CDR3 DNA (partial): TGTGCCAGCAGTGAAGTAGGGTCTCATAATTCACCC.

On this clone itself: The read ends 3 residues early relative to the CDR3; the germline J gene fills the gap. The chain carries TRBV2 and TRBJ1-1; D is perhaps TRBD1 (6 bases). The germline gives CDR1 SNHLY, CDR2 FYNNEI. The CDR3 loop spans 16 amino acids. V was clipped by 3 bases and J by 7 bases, with 21 bases between them. The CDR3: CASSEPGQYELGEAFF. The DNA read from the CDR3 is TGTGCCAGCAGTGAGCCCGGACAGTATGAACTAGGTGAA.

Turning to this clone: The observed sequence ends 3 residues before the CDR3 terminus, with the missing tail filled in from the germline J gene. The rearrangement uses TRBV18 and TRBJ1-2; the D is unclear. CDR3 size: 22 residues. The germline V gene has CDR1 KGHSH and CDR2 LQKENI. The CDR3 spells CASSPLWSTQGNRFLAKNIYTF. CDR3 DNA (partial): TGTGCCAGCTCACCTCTCTGGTCCACCCAAGGTAATAGATTTCTAGCCAAAAACATC.

Concerning this clone itself: The read ends 3 residues shy of where the CDR3 ends; the end is completed using the germline J gene. The chain uses TRBV5-1 and TRBJ1-1; the D gene is possibly TRBD1 (6 bases). Trimming took off 7 bases at V and 3 bases at J, with 16 bases between the two ends. CDR1 is SGHRS, CDR2 YFSETQ, per germline. The length of the CDR3 is 14 residues. The CDR3 reads CASSDSRGHTEAFF. Incomplete CDR3 DNA: TGCGCCAGCTCCGATAGCAGGGGCCACACTGAA. Supplemented by reference TRBV5-1 and TRBJ1-1, the full variable domain reads KAGVTQTPRYLIKTRGQQVTLSCSPISGHRSVSWYQQTPGQGLQFLFEYFSETQRNKGNFPGRFSGRQFSNSRSEMNVSTLELGDSALYLCASSDSRGHTEAFFGQGTRLTVV.

Concerning this clone itself: The read comes to an end 3 residues before the CDR3 does, leaving the germline J gene to fill in the end. The chain joins TRBV11-2 to TRBJ2-1, with a possible D match to TRBD2 (6 bases). The CDR3 loop spans 14 amino acids. V was shortened by 5 bases and J by 5 bases, with 13 bases between the two germline ends. Germline assignment: CDR1 SGHAT and CDR2 FQNNGV. The covered CDR3 bases are TGTGCCAGCAGCGCGGGGACCCCTGACAATGAG. Amino acids: CASSAGTPDNE. The complete CDR3 protein is CASSAGTPDNEQFF.

A word on this clone: The observed sequence ends 3 residues before the CDR3 terminus, with the missing tail filled in from the germline J gene. This chain uses TRBV14 with TRBJ2-7; no firm D call. The V end lost 3 bases, the J end lost 3 bases, and 3 bases lay between the germline ends. Germline V CDR1 and CDR2: SGHDN, FVKESK. CDR3 length: 11 amino acids. The chain's CDR3 is CASSQYYEQYF. The covered CDR3 bases are TGTGCCAGCAGCCAGTACTACGAG.

A word on this clone: The read comes to an end 3 residues before the CDR3 does, leaving the germline J gene to fill in the end. The chain joins TRBV7-7 to TRBJ2-3; 8 positions match TRBD1. CDR1 is SSHAT, CDR2 FNYEAQ, per germline (reference sequence). The CDR3 loop spans 15 amino acids. The covered CDR3 bases are TGTGCCAGCAGCTTAGAAAGGACAGGGAAAGAGACG. Translated: CASSLERTGKET. The CDR3 in its entirety is CASSLERTGKETQYF.

Concerning this clone itself: The read terminates 3 residues ahead of where the CDR3 ends, so the germline J gene completes it. The V and J genes are TRBV7-6 and TRBJ2-2; D is uncertain. The V gene lost 1 base and the J gene lost 5 bases, with 11 bases spanning the gap. Germline V gives CDR1 SGHVS, CDR2 FNYEAQ. CDR3 length equals 15 residues. CDR3 DNA (partial): TGTGCCAGCAGCTTAGAGCTCCTTTTTACCGGGGAG. Encoded protein: CASSLELLFTGE. The CDR3 in full is CASSLELLFTGELFF.

A note on this clone: The CDR3 end is not reached by the read, which stops 3 residues before it; the germline J gene fills it in. The rearrangement links TRBV6-8 to TRBJ2-3; D perhaps matches TRBD1 (6 bases). CDR1 and CDR2 from the germline V gene are MNHGY and SAAAGT. Trimming shortened V by 4 bases and J by 0 bases, and 11 bases separated the two germline ends. The CDR3 covers 15 residues. The CDR3: CASSWGPTSTDTQYF. Partial CDR3 DNA: TGTGCCAGCAGTTGGGGGCCCACTAGCACAGATACG.

To note about this clone: Read sequence stops 3 residues before the CDR3 end, and the germline J gene provides the missing end. V gene TRBV6-2 or TRBV6-3 combines with J gene TRBJ1-1; D might be TRBD1 (5 bases). The CDR3 loop spans 15 amino acids. Deletions cut 6 bases from V and 3 bases from J, with 17 bases between. The germline V gene encodes CDR1 MNHEY and CDR2 SVGEGT. CDR3 residues: CASRKWRGIDTEAFF. CDR3 DNA, as far as it was read: TGTGCCAGCAGAAAGTGGAGGGGAATAGACACTGAA.

This CDR3 is CASSVRQGSYEQYF. The covered CDR3 bases are TGCGCCAGCAGCGTCCGACAGGGTTCCTACGAG. The V gene is TRBV5-1, the J gene TRBJ2-7; 7 positions match TRBD1. The read terminates 3 residues before the CDR3 end, so the remaining end is supplied by the germline J gene. From germline, CDR1 is SGHRS and CDR2 YFSETQ. This CDR3 comprises 14 residues. The ends lost 4 bases at V and 1 base at J; junction bases unmatched: 5.

With regard to this clone: The CDR3 end lies 3 residues beyond the end of the read and is filled in from the germline J gene. The chain has TRBV6-4 and TRBJ2-1, with 9 bases matching TRBD2. J lost 3 bases, V lost 4 bases, and 4 bases had no gene match. The CDR3 covers 15 residues. CDR1 and CDR2 from the germline V gene are MRHNA and SNTAGT. The CDR3 protein is CASSVGGGVYNEQFF. The CDR3 bases that were read are TGTGCCAGCAGTGTCGGCGGGGGGGTCTACAATGAG.

A note on this clone: Coverage ceases 3 residues before the CDR3 finishes, and the germline J gene fills in the end. The chain links TRBV6-1 to TRBJ1-2; the D gene is possibly TRBD1 (5 bases). Germline values: CDR1 MNHNS, CDR2 SASEGT. This CDR3 has 16 amino acids. CDR3 bases read: TGTGCCAGCAGTGGGGACTTGGCGGGAGATTACAATGAC. Translating gives CASSGDLAGDYND. The full CDR3 protein reads CASSGDLAGDYNDYTF.

Details on this clone: The read is 3 residues too short to cover the CDR3 end, so that end is filled in from the germline J gene. In the same sample, other DNA sequences code for this CDR3. V and J are TRBV18 and TRBJ2-7; 10 nucleotides line up with TRBD1. CDR1 KGHSH and CDR2 LQKENI come from the germline V gene. The CDR3 has 13 residues. Trimming took 3 bases from V and 5 from J; bases not matched to a gene: 1. Partial CDR3 DNA: TGTGCCAGCTCACCGGGACAGGGGAACGAG. It encodes CASSPGQGNE. The whole CDR3 reads CASSPGQGNEQYF. Looking up the rest from reference TRBV18 and TRBJ2-7 gives the full variable domain: NAGVMQNPRHLVRRRGQEARLRCSPMKGHSHVYWYRQLPEEGLKFMVYLQKENIIDESGMPKERFSAEFPKEGPSILRIQQVVRGDSAAYFCASSPGQGNEQYFGPGTRLTVT.

On this clone itself: The sequenced fragment ends 3 residues before the CDR3 boundary, so the rest is inferred from the germline J gene. The rearrangement joins TRBV9 to TRBJ2-3; 11 bases are a match to TRBD2. This CDR3 region has 16 residues. Germline CDR1 and CDR2: SGDLS and YYNGEE. The trim removed 2 bases at V and 4 bases at J, leaving 6 bases unmatched. The CDR3 DNA, read in part, is TGTGCCAGCAGCGTTACCGGGACTAGCGGATCAGATACG. Protein product: CASSVTGTSGSDT. The full CDR3 protein is CASSVTGTSGSDTQYF.

The CDR3 here is CASSSAPGSNSPLHF. Incomplete CDR3 DNA: TGTGCCAGCAGCTCGGCTCCAGGTTCGAATTCACCC. The gene calls are TRBV5-4 and TRBJ1-6; D is uncertain. Read coverage stops 3 residues before the CDR3 terminus; the germline J gene supplies the remainder. Germline-derived CDR1 and CDR2 are SGHNT and YYREEE (reference sequence). CDR3 size: 15 residues. V lost 3 bases and J lost 7, with 14 bases in between.

Concerning this clone: Read coverage stops 3 residues before the CDR3 terminus; the germline J gene supplies the remainder. The rearrangement uses TRBV5-5 and TRBJ1-1; D perhaps matches TRBD1 (6 bases). This CDR3 spans 12 amino acids. Germline CDR1 reads SGHKS; CDR2 reads YYEKEE (reference sequence). The sequenced part of the CDR3 DNA is TGTGCCAGCAGCCAAGGACAGTTCGAA. This translates into CASSQGQFE. The entire CDR3 protein is CASSQGQFEAFF.

Concerning this clone: The sequence runs out 3 residues before the end of the CDR3; the remainder is reconstructed from the germline J gene. The gene calls are TRBV19 and TRBJ1-2, with TRBD1 matching over 7 bases. This CDR3 has 12 amino acids. Germline V gene sequence: CDR1 LNHDA, CDR2 SQIVND (reference sequence). The DNA read from the CDR3 is TGTGCCAGTAGTCCGACAGGGTACGAC. It encodes CASSPTGYD. The complete CDR3 sequence is CASSPTGYDYTF.

CDR3: CASSTLDRVDHEQYF. CDR3 DNA, as far as it was read: TGTGCCAGTAGTACCCTGGACAGGGTAGACCACGAG. The rearrangement links TRBV19 to TRBJ2-7; 8 bases map to TRBD1. Sequencing ends 3 residues short of the CDR3 end; the germline J gene provides the rest. With 4 bases clipped from V and 5 bases from J, the junction kept 10 bases outside the gene matches. CDR1 and CDR2 (germline): LNHDA, SQIVND (reference sequence). The CDR3 has 15 amino acids.

Details on this clone: The read halts 3 residues ahead of the CDR3 end, with the missing end drawn from the germline J gene. The V gene is TRBV20-1, the J gene TRBJ2-3; TRBD1 matches 8 bases. CDR3 length: 15 residues. Per germline, CDR1 DFQATT and CDR2 SNEGSKA (reference sequence). Trimming took 2 bases from V and 0 from J; bases not matched to a gene: 4. CDR3 DNA, as far as it was read: TGCAGTGCTAGACTACAGGGGGTTAGCACAGATACG. It encodes CSARLQGVSTDT. The full CDR3 reads CSARLQGVSTDTQYF.

As concerns this clone: The read stops 3 residues short of the end of the CDR3; the missing end is completed from the germline J gene. The chain links TRBV18 to TRBJ1-5; 9 nucleotides align to TRBD1. CDR1 is KGHSH, CDR2 LQKENI, per germline. Germline trimming cut 2 bases from V and 6 bases from J; bases unmatched to any gene: 2. The CDR3 sequence is 14 residues long. The part of the CDR3 DNA that was read is TGTGCCAGCTCACCAGGGACAGGGTTTCAGCCC. It codes for CASSPGTGFQP. Given in full, the CDR3 is CASSPGTGFQPQHF.

The CDR3 loop is CASSLYSGVDNSPLHF. The part of the CDR3 DNA that was read is TGTGCCAGCAGTCTCTATTCGGGGGTGGATAATTCACCC. V and J are TRBV14 and TRBJ1-6; weak D call: TRBD1 (5 bases). The read terminates 3 residues before the CDR3 end, so the remaining end is supplied by the germline J gene. Germline assignment: CDR1 SGHDN and CDR2 FVKESK. This CDR3 region has 16 residues. V lost 6 bases and J 5 bases, leaving 17 bases between the germline ends.

Remarks on this clone: The CDR3 is cut off 3 residues early in the read; its end comes from the germline J gene. This chain connects TRBV5-1 to TRBJ1-2; 9 bases are a match to TRBD1. V shed 4 bases, J shed 4 bases, and the junction held 14 bases outside the gene matches. Germline V gene lookup returns CDR1 SGHRS and CDR2 YFSETQ. This CDR3 contains 17 residues. Partial CDR3 DNA: TGCGCCAGCAGCCCCCCGGGACAGGGAGCGGGGGCCTATGGC. This gives the protein CASSPPGQGAGAYG. The entire CDR3 is CASSPPGQGAGAYGYTF.

With regard to this clone: The sequenced fragment ends 3 residues before the CDR3 boundary, so the rest is inferred from the germline J gene. J is TRBJ2-2 and V is TRBV5-4, with 10 bases lining up with TRBD2. Germline CDR1 reads SGHNT; CDR2 reads YYREEE (reference sequence). The ends lost 3 bases at V and 7 bases at J; junction bases unmatched: 9. CDR3 length: 16 amino acids. CDR3: CASSWGLAGVYGELFF. CDR3 DNA (partial): TGTGCCAGCAGCTGGGGTCTAGCGGGGGTTTACGGGGAG. Combining the CDR3 with reference TRBV5-4 and TRBJ2-2 gives the whole variable domain ETGVTQSPTHLIKTRGQQVTLRCSSQSGHNTVSWYQQALGQGPQFIFQYYREEENGRGNFPPRFSGLQFPNYSSELNVNALELDDSALYLCASSWGLAGVYGELFFGEGSRLTVL.